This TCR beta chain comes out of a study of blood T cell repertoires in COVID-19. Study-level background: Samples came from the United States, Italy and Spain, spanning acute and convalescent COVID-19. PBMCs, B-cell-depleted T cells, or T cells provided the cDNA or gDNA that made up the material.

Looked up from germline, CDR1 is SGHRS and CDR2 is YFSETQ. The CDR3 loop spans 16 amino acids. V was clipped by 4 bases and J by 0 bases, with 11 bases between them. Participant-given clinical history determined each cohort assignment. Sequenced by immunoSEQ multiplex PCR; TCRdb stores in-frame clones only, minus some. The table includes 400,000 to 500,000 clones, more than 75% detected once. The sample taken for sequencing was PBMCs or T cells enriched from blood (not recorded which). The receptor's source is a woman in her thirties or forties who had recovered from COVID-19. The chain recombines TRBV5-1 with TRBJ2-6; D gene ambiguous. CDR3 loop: CASSPKLLSGANVLTF. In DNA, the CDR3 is TGCGCCAGCAGCCCGAAACTACTCTCTGGGGCCAACGTCCTGACTTTC.